These 31 T cell receptor beta chains share one sample of origin, sequenced in a study of shared clonotypes between healthy human individuals. Sequencing used immunoSEQ multiplex PCR; TCRdb keeps in-frame clones, though not all of them. The table has roughly 760,000 clones, around 67% seen once. Sequencing was done on a sample of memory CD4+ T cells sorted from blood. Subset meaning: CD45RA-negative fraction. These receptors came from a woman aged 25 to 39 in good health.

Comment on this clone: Other DNA sequences from this sample encode an identical CDR3 as well. The chain recombines TRBV5-1 with TRBJ1-1; possible D gene TRBD1, 5 bases. There are 14 residues in the CDR3. Germline lookup yields CDR1 SGHRS and CDR2 YFSETQ. V was pared by 0 bases and J by 4 bases, with 10 bases between. The CDR3 DNA follows: TGCGCCAGCAGCTTGGAGGCGGGGGTCACTGAAGCTTTCTTT. Amino acids: CASSLEAGVTEAFF.

The V gene is TRBV7-9, the J gene TRBJ1-4; no clear D. This CDR3 has 14 amino acids. V was pared by 1 base and J by 8 bases, with 11 bases between. Per germline, CDR1 SEHNR and CDR2 FQNEAQ (reference sequence). In nucleotides, the CDR3 is TGTGCCAGCAGCTTAGGGACCTTAGACGAAAAACTGTTTTTT. Its translation: CASSLGTLDEKLFF.

The chain recombines TRBV10-1 with TRBJ2-3; D is undetermined. This CDR3 is built from 16 residues. Trimming stripped 4 bases from V and 0 bases from J, with 14 bases between. Germline CDR1 is WNHNN and CDR2 is SYGVQD (reference sequence). CDR3 sequence: CASSANLGRSTDTQYF. CDR3 DNA sequence: TGCGCCAGCAGTGCAAACCTCGGGCGCAGCACAGATACGCAGTATTTT.

The chain carries TRBV11-2 and TRBJ2-3, with TRBD2 identical over 7 bases. The CDR3 is 16 residues long. Germline V gene sequence: CDR1 SGHAT, CDR2 FQNNGV. J lost 4 bases, V lost 2 bases, and 9 bases had no gene match. DNA for the CDR3: TGTGCCAGCAGCTTAACGACTAGCTATCCTCCAGATACGCAGTATTTT. It encodes CASSLTTSYPPDTQYF.

The sample holds one count of this clone. The rearrangement links TRBV4-1 to TRBJ2-5, with 12 positions matching TRBD2. Trimming at V came to 2 bases and at J to 6 bases, leaving 7 bases not matched to a gene. The CDR3 is made up of 16 amino acids. CDR1 and CDR2 from the germline V gene are MGHRA and YSYEKL. CDR3 residues: CASSQPTSGSNKTQYF. As DNA, the CDR3 is TGCGCCAGCAGCCAACCGACTAGCGGGAGTAATAAGACCCAGTACTTC.

In the case of this clone: A far bigger clonotype differs at one base, so this is likely a read error. The rearrangement joins TRBV7-2 to TRBJ1-2; tentative D call: TRBD1 (5 bases). V was pared by 5 bases and J by 3 bases, with 7 bases between. This CDR3 is 12 amino acids long. Germline-derived CDR1 and CDR2 are SGHTA and FQGNSA. Here the CDR3 reads CASSQGDYGYTF. The CDR3 coding sequence is TGTGCCAGCAGCCAGGGAGACTATGGCTACACCTTC.

The V and J genes are TRBV28 and TRBJ1-5; TRBD1 might be the D (5 bases). CDR1 and CDR2 (germline): MDHEN, SYDVKM. Trimming left V 7 bases short and J 5 bases short, with 18 bases between. This CDR3 spans 15 amino acids. For the CDR3, the DNA is TGTGCCAGCATGGCCCAGGGACCGTCTCATCAGCCCCAGCATTTT. This codes for CASMAQGPSHQPQHF.

The chain employs TRBV28 and TRBJ1-2; D gene ambiguous. Trimming cost V 2 bases and J 6 bases, with 4 bases left between them. CDR3 length: 11 residues. Germline CDR1 and CDR2: MDHEN and SYDVKM. The CDR3: CASSLNDGYTF. The CDR3 coding sequence is TGTGCCAGCAGTTTAAATGATGGCTACACCTTC.

The gene calls are TRBV28 and TRBJ1-2, with 8 bases fitting TRBD1. The CDR3 totals 13 residues. Germline assignment: CDR1 MDHEN and CDR2 SYDVKM. After removal of 6 bases from V and 7 bases from J, the junction contained 7 bases not matched to a gene. In DNA, the CDR3 is TGTGCCAGCAGATCCGGACAGGGCGGTGGCTACACCTTC. Amino acids: CASRSGQGGGYTF.

The V gene is TRBV28, the J gene TRBJ2-7, with D unresolved. V gave up 6 bases and J gave up 2 bases, with 17 bases separating them. The germline V gene has CDR1 MDHEN and CDR2 SYDVKM. The CDR3 contains 15 residues. Here the CDR3 DNA reads TGTGCCAGCAGACCCTTTGGTACGGAGACCTACGAGCAGTACTTC. The encoded protein is CASRPFGTETYEQYF.

The V gene is TRBV7-9, the J gene TRBJ1-1, with a weak D call TRBD1 (6 bases). Trimming took off 4 bases at V and 0 bases at J, with 15 bases between the two ends. CDR1 is SEHNR and CDR2 is FQNEAQ in the germline V gene (reference sequence). The length of the CDR3 is 16 residues. The CDR3 spells CASSSMGGRLNTEAFF. The CDR3, as DNA: TGTGCCAGCAGCTCGATGGGGGGGCGGCTGAACACTGAAGCTTTCTTT.

The rearrangement uses TRBV6-6 and TRBJ2-1, with 14 nucleotides matching TRBD2. Per the germline V gene, CDR1 is MNHNY and CDR2 is SVGAGI (reference sequence). The trim removed 0 bases at V and 9 bases at J, leaving 4 bases unmatched. CDR3 length: 16 residues. The CDR3 is CASSYSGTSGSGEQFF. CDR3 coding DNA: TGTGCCAGCAGTTACTCCGGGACTAGCGGGAGCGGTGAGCAGTTCTTC.

The chain is built from TRBV10-3 and TRBJ1-3; D unclear. The CDR3 runs to 11 residues. Trimming removed 9 bases at V and 1 base at J, with 4 bases between. Germline values: CDR1 ENHRY, CDR2 SYGVKD. CDR3 residues: CAISSGNTIYF. The DNA for the CDR3 is TGTGCCATAAGTTCTGGAAACACCATATATTTT.

This chain links TRBV5-4 with TRBJ2-1; D remains ambiguous. The CDR3 runs 19 residues. Trimming took 2 bases from V and 0 from J, leaving 21 bases between them. Germline V gene data show CDR1 as SGHNT and CDR2 as YYREEE (reference sequence). The CDR3 loop reads CASSLIPPSHAGSYNEQFF. The CDR3 region has the DNA TGTGCCAGCAGCTTAATACCCCCATCGCACGCAGGCTCCTACAATGAGCAGTTCTTC. Combining the CDR3 with reference TRBV5-4 and TRBJ2-1 gives the whole variable domain ETGVTQSPTHLIKTRGQQVTLRCSSQSGHNTVSWYQQALGQGPQFIFQYYREEENGRGNFPPRFSGLQFPNYSSELNVNALELDDSALYLCASSLIPPSHAGSYNEQFFGPGTRLTVL.

This clone was seen a few times. The chain employs TRBV10-2 and TRBJ2-3; the match to TRBD2 covers 8 bases. With V trimmed by 6 bases and J by 2 bases, 1 base remained unmatched. This CDR3 contains 13 residues. CDR1 WSHSY and CDR2 SAAADI come from the germline V gene. The CDR3 loop is CASRTSVTDTQYF. CDR3 nucleotides: TGCGCCAGCAGGACTAGCGTCACAGATACGCAGTATTTT.

This clone was counted once. The chain carries TRBV7-2 and TRBJ1-5, with 7 bases that match TRBD1. CDR1 and CDR2 (germline): SGHTA, FQGNSA. CDR3 length: 15 amino acids. V gave up 6 bases and J gave up 4 bases; unmatched junction bases: 9. The CDR3 sequence is CASSSRQGPNQPQHF. The CDR3 DNA reads TGTGCCAGCAGTTCTAGACAGGGACCAAATCAGCCCCAGCATTTT. The whole variable domain, filled in from reference TRBV7-2 and TRBJ1-5, reads GAGVSQSPSNKVTEKGKDVELRCDPISGHTALYWYRQSLGQGLEFLIYFQGNSAPDKSGLPSDRFSAERTGGSVSTLTIQRTQQEDSAVYLCASSSRQGPNQPQHFGDGTRLSIL.

Note on this clone: A much larger clonotype is one base distant, so this may be a read error. The chain combines TRBV6-1 with TRBJ1-2; 9 bases map to TRBD1. The ends lost 4 bases at V and 3 bases at J; junction bases unmatched: 0. From germline, CDR1 is MNHNS and CDR2 SASEGT. The CDR3 spans 13 residues. In DNA, the CDR3 is TGTGCCAGCAGTGGGACAGGGGACTATGGCTACACCTTC. This codes for CASSGTGDYGYTF.

This clone was counted between two and nine times. V usage is TRBV28 and J usage is TRBJ2-6; D is ambiguous. The germline V gene encodes CDR1 MDHEN and CDR2 SYDVKM. This CDR3 has 14 amino acids. V lost 10 bases, J lost 2 bases, and 12 bases lay in between. CDR3 nucleotide sequence: TGTGCCACTCACCCAGAGGCTGGGGCCAACGTCCTGACTTTC. Translated, it gives CATHPEAGANVLTF. The full variable domain, its missing parts supplied by reference TRBV28 and TRBJ2-6, is DVKVTQSSRYLVKRTGEKVFLECVQDMDHENMFWYRQDPGLGLRLIYFSYDVKMKEKGDIPEGYSVSREKKERFSLILESASTNQTSMYLCATHPEAGANVLTFGAGSRLTVL.

The chain carries TRBV2 and TRBJ1-4; D is possibly TRBD1 (6 bases). The CDR3 totals 15 residues. CDR1 is SNHLY, CDR2 FYNNEI, per germline. The V end was cut by 8 bases, the J end by 0 bases, with 13 bases between. This CDR3 reads CASRNRVSTNEKLFF. The CDR3 nucleotides are TGTGCCAGCCGTAACAGGGTCTCAACTAATGAAAAACTGTTTTTT.

This clone was detected once. J is TRBJ2-5 and V is TRBV6-6; D not resolved. Trimming took off 2 bases at V and 5 bases at J, with 9 bases between the two ends. This CDR3 region has 13 residues. Per the germline V gene, CDR1 is MNHNY and CDR2 is SVGAGI (reference sequence). The CDR3 here is CASSYRVLETQYF. CDR3 in DNA: TGTGCCAGCAGTTACCGGGTTTTGGAGACCCAGTACTTC.

J is TRBJ1-5 and V is TRBV28; D remains ambiguous. The V gene lost 2 bases and the J gene lost 4 bases, with 18 bases spanning the gap. Germline V gene sequence: CDR1 MDHEN, CDR2 SYDVKM. The CDR3 sequence is 17 residues long. CDR3 sequence: CASSLVDGPYQNQPQHF. CDR3 bases: TGTGCCAGCAGTTTAGTCGACGGACCATACCAAAATCAGCCCCAGCATTTT.

The chain is built from TRBV30 and TRBJ2-1, with 7 positions matching TRBD2. The CDR3 has 13 amino acids. The V gene's germline CDR1 is GTSNPN and CDR2 SVGIG (reference sequence). V lost 0 bases to trimming and J lost 9 bases; unmatched junction nucleotides: 5. The CDR3 DNA reads TGTGCCTGGAGTGTAAGCGGGAATGGTGAGCAGTTCTTC. This codes for CAWSVSGNGEQFF.

This clone was seen just once. The chain has TRBV5-4 and TRBJ2-2; no firm D call. The CDR3 spans 15 residues. The V end lost 1 base, the J end lost 7 bases, and 14 bases lay between the germline ends. CDR1 is SGHNT, CDR2 YYREEE, per germline (reference sequence). The CDR3 region has the DNA TGTGCCAGCAGCTTGTTCGGAAGTAGAGACGGGGAGCTGTTTTTT. This encodes CASSLFGSRDGELFF.

J is TRBJ2-1 and V is TRBV5-1; the match to TRBD1 covers 7 bases. Germline V gene data show CDR1 as SGHRS and CDR2 as YFSETQ. The V and J ends lost 7 bases and 9 bases, in that order; junction bases with no gene match: 10. The CDR3 length is 13 residues. The CDR3 here is CASFTGELGEQFF. CDR3 nucleotides: TGCGCCAGCTTTACAGGGGAGCTAGGTGAGCAGTTCTTC.

The gene calls are TRBV27 and TRBJ2-1; TRBD2 matches at 15 bases. The CDR3 runs to 18 residues. CDR1 is MNHEY and CDR2 is SMNVEV in the germline V gene (reference sequence). Trimming cost V 5 bases and J 7 bases; bases outside gene matches: 12. In nucleotides, the CDR3 is TGTGCCAGCAGTAAGGGACTAGCGGGAGGCCCTAGGGGGAATGAGCAGTTCTTC. This sequence encodes CASSKGLAGGPRGNEQFF.

This clone was seen more than once but under ten times. The chain uses TRBV10-3 and TRBJ1-1; no clear D. Germline V gene sequence: CDR1 ENHRY, CDR2 SYGVKD. The CDR3 loop spans 12 amino acids. V was clipped by 8 bases and J by 2 bases, with 9 bases between them. The DNA of the CDR3 is TGTGCCATCGGGGAGAGAAACACTGAAGCTTTCTTT. Amino acids: CAIGERNTEAFF.

The chain joins TRBV5-1 to TRBJ1-2; TRBD1 agrees at 8 bases. The CDR3 extends over 13 amino acids. Germline-derived CDR1 and CDR2 are SGHRS and YFSETQ. V was pared by 4 bases and J by 7 bases, with 6 bases of the junction left unmatched. CDR3 DNA sequence: TGCGCCAGCAGCCGCCAGGACAGGGTTGGCTACACCTTC. Its protein product is CASSRQDRVGYTF. Supplemented by reference TRBV5-1 and TRBJ1-2, the full variable domain reads KAGVTQTPRYLIKTRGQQVTLSCSPISGHRSVSWYQQTPGQGLQFLFEYFSETQRNKGNFPGRFSGRQFSNSRSEMNVSTLELGDSALYLCASSRQDRVGYTFGSGTRLTVV.

This clone was found many times. The chain is built from TRBV2 and TRBJ1-3; TRBD1 matches at 7 bases. The ends lost 6 bases at V and 0 bases at J; junction bases unmatched: 8. The CDR3 runs to 16 residues. Looked up from germline, CDR1 is SNHLY and CDR2 is FYNNEI. The chain's CDR3 is CASSLGQAFSGNTIYF. CDR3 nucleotide sequence: TGTGCCAGCAGCCTTGGACAGGCCTTCTCTGGAAACACCATATATTTT.

This clone was seen at least ten times. This chain joins TRBV7-9 and TRBJ2-1; D possibly corresponds to TRBD2 (6 bases). This CDR3 has 11 amino acids. Trimming took off 8 bases at V and 13 bases at J, with 15 bases between the two ends. Germline values: CDR1 SEHNR, CDR2 FQNEAQ (reference sequence). The CDR3 sequence is CASEEGSSQFF. CDR3 sequence (DNA): TGTGCCAGCGAGGAGGGGAGCTCTCAGTTCTTC.

V gene TRBV4-1 combines with J gene TRBJ2-3; 10 nucleotides match TRBD2. V lost 4 bases, J lost 0 bases, and 4 bases stayed unmatched. This CDR3 is built from 16 residues. Germline V gene lookup returns CDR1 MGHRA and CDR2 YSYEKL. DNA for the CDR3: TGCGCCAGCAGCCGACCACTAGCGGGAAGCACAGATACGCAGTATTTT. Its translation: CASSRPLAGSTDTQYF.

This clone was observed a few times. The chain recombines TRBV2 with TRBJ2-1; the D is unclear. Germline V gene data show CDR1 as SNHLY and CDR2 as FYNNEI. CDR3 length: 13 amino acids. The V and J ends lost 6 bases and 0 bases respectively, with 6 bases between them. The CDR3 sequence is CASRRNSYNEQFF. The CDR3, as DNA: TGTGCCAGCAGAAGAAACTCCTACAATGAGCAGTTCTTC.